The 8 T cell receptor beta chains presented below share a single source sample, sequenced in a study of cytomegalovirus exposure and HLA in healthy donors. In the PCR, 60 Vbeta and 13 Jbeta primers were used. TCRdb's table, derived via immunoSEQ multiplex PCR, lists solely in-frame clones and lacks some. The repertoire holds approximately 78,000 clones, 50% to 80% seen once, with less than 25% in the top ten. Sequencing was performed on PBMCs. The receptors derive from a man aged 35 to 55 in good health and CMV-seropositive.

The rearrangement links TRBV9 to TRBJ2-3; TRBD2 matches 7 bases. CDR3 length: 17 amino acids. The germline CDR1 and CDR2 sequences are SGDLS and YYNGEE. After removal of 3 bases from V and 2 bases from J, the junction contained 12 bases not matched to a gene. The CDR3 DNA reads as TGTGCCAGCAGCGCAATCCCCGTAACTAGCGCCACAGATACGCAGTATTTT. Translation gives CASSAIPVTSATDTQYF.

V and J are TRBV11-3 and TRBJ2-7, with TRBD1 as a possible D gene (6 bases). The germline CDR1 and CDR2 sequences are SGHNT and YENEEA. The length of the CDR3 is 12 residues. V shed 4 bases and J shed 4 bases, with 8 bases lying between them. As DNA, the CDR3 is TGTGCCAGCAGCTCCACAGGGTACGAGCAGTACTTC. Residues: CASSSTGYEQYF.

Regarding this clone: At one boundary the junction diverges from the germline segment, which might be a read error. Other nucleotide sequences from this sample produce the same CDR3. The V and J genes are TRBV19 and TRBJ1-4; tentative D call: TRBD1 (5 bases). Germline V gene lookup returns CDR1 LNHDA and CDR2 SQIVND (reference sequence). This CDR3 region has 15 residues. CDR3 DNA sequence: TGTGCCAGTAGTAGCGGGACGGCAACTAATGAAAAGCTGTTTTTT. This encodes CASSSGTATNEKLFF.

The chain has TRBV6-5 and TRBJ2-5; TRBD1 matches at 10 bases. The CDR3 is 16 residues long. The germline V gene encodes CDR1 MNHEY and CDR2 SVGAGI. The V segment lost 2 bases and the J segment 6 bases; nucleotides outside the gene matches: 9. The CDR3 protein is CASSYNRQGARKTQYF. The CDR3 DNA is TGTGCCAGCAGTTACAACAGACAGGGGGCGCGGAAGACCCAGTACTTC.

The chain employs TRBV28 and TRBJ1-5; 7 nucleotides agree with TRBD1. Unmatched junction bases numbered 4, after V lost 5 bases and J lost 9 bases. Germline values: CDR1 MDHEN, CDR2 SYDVKM. This CDR3 has 12 residues. As DNA, the CDR3 is TGTGCCAGCAGTAGGGACAGTCGGCCCCAGCATTTT. It codes for CASSRDSRPQHF.

The chain uses TRBV5-1 and TRBJ1-1; the D gene is possibly TRBD1 (5 bases). The CDR3 length is 14 residues. CDR1 and CDR2 from the germline V gene are SGHRS and YFSETQ. V lost 1 base to trimming and J lost 5 bases, with 12 bases between them. CDR3 nucleotide sequence: TGCGCCAGCAGCTTGCAGGCGGGGGGGACTGAAGCTTTCTTT. Its translation is CASSLQAGGTEAFF. Full variable domain (remainder filled in from reference TRBV5-1 and TRBJ1-1): KAGVTQTPRYLIKTRGQQVTLSCSPISGHRSVSWYQQTPGQGLQFLFEYFSETQRNKGNFPGRFSGRQFSNSRSEMNVSTLELGDSALYLCASSLQAGGTEAFFGQGTRLTVV.

This chain connects TRBV18 to TRBJ2-7, with D perhaps TRBD2 (5 bases). This CDR3 has 12 residues. Trimming stripped 6 bases from V and 5 bases from J, with 11 bases between. Germline V CDR1 and CDR2: KGHSH, LQKENI. CDR3 sequence reads: CASSGDPNEQYF. The DNA for the CDR3 is TGTGCCAGCTCCGGGGATCCCAACGAGCAGTACTTC.

V and J are TRBV2 and TRBJ2-5; 8 nucleotides match TRBD1. CDR3 length: 14 amino acids. Per germline, CDR1 SNHLY and CDR2 FYNNEI. The ends lost 3 bases at V and 5 bases at J; junction bases unmatched: 5. In DNA, the CDR3 is TGTGCCAGCAGTGACCAGGGGGCCTCGGAGACCCAGTACTTC. Translating it yields CASSDQGASETQYF.